These 10 T cell receptor beta chains came from one sample sequenced in a study of CD8+ T cells in alopecia areata. RNA extraction was followed by reverse transcription into cDNA, which acted as the sequencing template. The method was immunoSEQ multiplex PCR; TCRdb's version includes in-frame clones alone and lacks a portion of them. The repertoire includes fewer than 150,000 clones, around 60% of them detected once, and 3.5% to 5.5% sits in the top ten. Here the sequenced sample was CD4+ T cells sorted from blood, taken at week 0. The receptor set was obtained from a human donor with alopecia areata.

On this clone: The same CDR3 arises from other DNA sequences in this sample as well. DNA of the CDR3: TGTGCCAGCAGCCTGCGCCCCCAAGAGACCCAGTACTTC. Encoded protein: CASSLRPQETQYF. The chain uses TRBV7-2 and TRBJ2-5; D remains unclear. The V gene's germline CDR1 is SGHTA and CDR2 FQGNSA. The CDR3 extends over 13 amino acids. V was trimmed by 5 bases and J by 1 base, leaving 8 bases between them.

This clone came up a few times. The rearrangement links TRBV2 to TRBJ2-7; 8 bases are shared with TRBD1. This CDR3 has 11 residues. Per the germline V gene, CDR1 is SNHLY and CDR2 is FYNNEI. Unmatched junction bases numbered 1, after V lost 7 bases and J lost 5 bases. CDR3 in DNA: TGTGCCAGCACGGGACAGGACGAGCAGTACTTC. This sequence encodes CASTGQDEQYF.

This chain uses TRBV9 with TRBJ2-3; 7 bases agree with TRBD1. Per the germline V gene, CDR1 is SGDLS and CDR2 is YYNGEE. Trimming at V came to 4 bases and at J to 3 bases, leaving 11 bases not matched to a gene. The CDR3 consists of 16 residues. CDR3 amino acids: CASSTSGTVGTDTQYF. The CDR3 coding sequence is TGTGCCAGCAGCACCTCCGGGACAGTGGGGACAGATACGCAGTATTTT.

The chain joins TRBV21-1 to TRBJ2-7. TRBV21-1 is designated a pseudogene. The CDR3 length is 13 residues. The CDR3 nucleotides read TGTGCCAGCAGCAAAGTGACCCTCTACGAGCAGTACTTC. It is translated as CASSKVTLYEQYF.

The chain employs TRBV9 and TRBJ1-1; no reliable D call. Trimming pared 4 bases from V and 1 base from J, leaving 11 bases between. This CDR3 is built from 14 residues. Per germline, CDR1 SGDLS and CDR2 YYNGEE. The CDR3 sequence: CASSPLPENTEAFF. The DNA for the CDR3 is TGTGCCAGCAGCCCCCTCCCGGAGAACACTGAAGCTTTCTTT.

The gene calls are TRBV7-2 and TRBJ2-3; no firm D call. V lost 1 base, J lost 1 base, and 3 bases lay in between. The CDR3 sequence is 13 residues long. The germline V gene encodes CDR1 SGHTA and CDR2 FQGNSA. Here the CDR3 DNA reads TGTGCCAGCAGCTTAGGTGGCACAGATACGCAGTATTTT. It encodes CASSLGGTDTQYF. The full variable domain, in which reference TRBV7-2 and TRBJ2-3 provide the parts outside the CDR3, is GAGVSQSPSNKVTEKGKDVELRCDPISGHTALYWYRQSLGQGLEFLIYFQGNSAPDKSGLPSDRFSAERTGGSVSTLTIQRTQQEDSAVYLCASSLGGTDTQYFGPGTRLTVL.

V is TRBV9 and J is TRBJ2-5; perhaps D is TRBD1 or TRBD2 (6 bases each). The V gene's germline CDR1 is SGDLS and CDR2 YYNGEE. The CDR3 spans 15 residues. The germline V and J ends were trimmed by 0 bases and 1 base, with 10 bases remaining between them. The CDR3 sequence: CASSVVGGGQETQYF. CDR3 nucleotides: TGTGCCAGCAGCGTAGTTGGAGGGGGCCAAGAGACCCAGTACTTC.

This sequence joins TRBV4-1 and TRBJ2-7; 10 nucleotides agree with TRBD1. V dropped 6 bases and J dropped 2; count of bases not matched to a gene: 4. The germline V gene has CDR1 MGHRA and CDR2 YSYEKL. The CDR3 spans 14 residues. CDR3: CASRPGQGTYEQYF. The DNA for the CDR3 is TGCGCCAGCAGACCGGGACAGGGGACCTACGAGCAGTACTTC.

The V and J genes are TRBV2 and TRBJ2-4; TRBD1 matches at 7 bases. V gave up 0 bases and J gave up 14 bases; unmatched junction bases: 4. This CDR3 has 12 residues. The germline V gene encodes CDR1 SNHLY and CDR2 FYNNEI. The CDR3 spells CASSEAGQVEYF. The CDR3 DNA is TGTGCCAGCAGTGAAGCAGGACAGGTGGAGTACTTC.

The genes are TRBV21-1 and TRBJ1-5; the tabulated D call, TRBD1, remains unverified against the DNA. TRBV21-1 is described as a pseudogene. CDR3 length: 15 residues. CDR3 DNA sequence: TGTGCCAGCCCAGGGGCAGGGGATGCCTATCAGCCCCAGCATTTT. Its translation: CASPGAGDAYQPQHF.